These T cell receptor beta chains were read from a single sample in a study of blood T cell repertoires in COVID-19. Using immunoSEQ multiplex PCR, the repertoire was profiled, and TCRdb retains in-frame clones only, with some absent. The sample holds fewer than 300,000 clones, about 85% seen once. Sequencing was done on a sample of peripheral blood. The receptors derive from a human donor in a cohort sampled during active COVID-19. Both conserved end residues are part of each CDR3. The order of the fields is D gene, clone size, V gene, J gene, CDR3 DNA, CDR3 protein. The D gene is left open where the match is weak. Some rows have no size entry. The others give once, few or many, or a class for an expanded clone.

>TRBD1|.|TRBV10-3|TRBJ2-7
TGTGCCTCCTCGGGGGCAGGGGGCTCCTTCGGCGAGCAGTACTTC
CASSGAGGSFGEQYF
>TRBD1|.|TRBV11-3|TRBJ2-7
TGTGCCAGCAGCCTCCGGGACAGGGGCGAGCAGTACTTC
CASSLRDRGEQYF
>TRBD1|.|TRBV6-5|TRBJ2-2
TGTGCCAGCAGTTACTCGGGGACAGAAGGGCTGTTTTTT
CASSYSGTEGLFF
>TRBD2|.|TRBV24-1|TRBJ2-1
TGTGCCACCAGTGATTTACTAGCGACCACCTACAATGAGCAGTTCTTC
CATSDLLATTYNEQFF
>.|.|TRBV10-3|TRBJ1-1
TGTGCCATCAGTACGCGGAACACTGAAGCTTTCTTT
CAISTRNTEAFF
>.|.|TRBV10-3|TRBJ2-5
TGTGCCATCCGTGGGAGTTTGTTAGAGACCCAGTACTTC
CAIRGSLLETQYF
>TRBD2|.|TRBV2|TRBJ2-1
TGTGCCAGCAGTGTGCAAGGACTAGTTTCCAATGAGCAGTTCTTC
CASSVQGLVSNEQFF
>.|.|TRBV7-9|TRBJ2-1
TGTGCCAGCAGCAGACGGACATTCAACAATGAGCAGTTCTTC
CASSRRTFNNEQFF
>TRBD1|.|TRBV5-4|TRBJ1-5
TGTGCCAGCTCAATCCAGGGGACAGGGGATCAGCCCCAGCATTTT
CASSIQGTGDQPQHF
>.|.|TRBV10-1|TRBJ2-3
TGCGCCAGCGCGGGACCTAATACAGATACGCAGTATTTT
CASAGPNTDTQYF
>.|.|TRBV27|TRBJ2-1
TGTGCCAGCAGTTTTACGCAGGGGAATGAGCAGTTCTTC
CASSFTQGNEQFF
>TRBD2|.|TRBV3-1/TRBV3-2|TRBJ2-5
TGTGCCAGCAGCCAAGATCCTTTTACTAGCGGCCTCCAAGAGACCCAGTACTTC
CASSQDPFTSGLQETQYF
>TRBD1|.|TRBV28|TRBJ1-2
TGTGCCAGCAGAATGACCGGGACAGGGGGCGTTGGCTACACCTTC
CASRMTGTGGVGYTF
>.|.|TRBV7-9|TRBJ2-5
TGTGCCAGCACCCAGGTAGAGACCCAGTACTTC
CASTQVETQYF
>.|.|TRBV27|TRBJ2-3
TGTGCCAGCAGTCTTCGGACAGACTTCACAGATACGCAGTATTTT
CASSLRTDFTDTQYF
>.|.|TRBV3-1/TRBV3-2|TRBJ2-7
TGTGCCAGCAGCCGTTCGGGCGGCGGGCAAACCTACGAGCAGTACTTC
CASSRSGGGQTYEQYF
>TRBD1|.|TRBV25-1|TRBJ1-2
TGTGCCAGCAGTGAAACAGGGGTAGGAGTCTATGGCTACACCTTC
CASSETGVGVYGYTF
>TRBD2|.|TRBV12-3/TRBV12-4|TRBJ2-1
TGTGCCAGCAGTGGGACTAGCGGGAGGGGGCAGTTCTTC
CASSGTSGRGQFF
>.|.|TRBV27|TRBJ1-1
TGTGCCAGCAGTTTATCCCCCGTTTCCGAAGCTTTCTTT
CASSLSPVSEAFF
>.|.|TRBV3-1/TRBV3-2|TRBJ1-2
TGTGCCAGCAGCCAAGAGTACAGACAAAGCTACACCTTC
CASSQEYRQSYTF
>TRBD1|once|TRBV18|TRBJ2-6
TGTGCCAGCTCACCAGGGGGGACAGGAGGCTCTGGGGCCAACGTCCTGACTTTC
CASSPGGTGGSGANVLTF
>.|.|TRBV7-2|TRBJ2-1
TGTGCCTGCCGATTACGGGAGCGGACACGAAATGAGCAGTTCTTC
CACRLRERTRNEQFF
>TRBD1|.|TRBV10-3|TRBJ2-3
TGTGCCATCAGTACAGGGGGAAGCACAGATACGCAGTATTTT
CAISTGGSTDTQYF
>.|many|TRBV9|TRBJ2-1
TGTGCCAGCAGCTTACGAGACAGCTGGAGCATCAATGAGCAGTTCTTC
CASSLRDSWSINEQFF